This T cell receptor (beta chain) was found in a study of blood T cell repertoires in COVID-19. About the study: Some COVID-19 samples were acute and others convalescent; all came from the United States, Italy and Spain. Sources were T cells, B-cell-depleted T cells, or PBMCs; the material itself was cDNA or gDNA.

From germline, CDR1 is SGHRS and CDR2 YFSETQ. This CDR3 has 14 residues. V shed 2 bases and J 8 bases; nucleotides not matched to a gene: 9. In the authors' workflow: Amplifying reference gene primers gave estimates of nucleated cell counts. The data were produced by immunoSEQ multiplex PCR, yet TCRdb's version contains in-frame clones alone and is incomplete. V, J and clone size derive from that table, while D and trimming were established from the DNA sequence. The table includes under 150,000 clones, roughly 89% detected once. V gene TRBV5-1 combines with J gene TRBJ1-2; 7 nucleotides line up with TRBD1. The sequenced sample consisted of peripheral blood. This TCR was sampled from a woman aged 40 to 55 with acute or convalescent COVID-19. In DNA form, the CDR3 reads TGCGCCAGCAGCTTCTTTGGAGACAGGGAGGGCTACACCTTC. This encodes CASSFFGDREGYTF.